The 17 T cell receptor beta chains listed next were all sequenced from one sample in a study of cytomegalovirus exposure and HLA in healthy donors. A multiplex PCR was run with 60 Vbeta primers and 13 Jbeta primers. Repertoires were generated with immunoSEQ multiplex PCR, while TCRdb's copy carries only in-frame clones and drops some. The data hold 95,000 to 150,000 clones, with around 66% observed a single time. Sequenced: PBMCs. These receptors all come from a young man in good health and CMV-seronegative.

The CDR3 region is CASSPLRQSYEQYF. The CDR3 nucleotides are TGTGCCAGCTCACCACTAAGACAGTCCTACGAGCAGTACTTC. V gene TRBV18 combines with J gene TRBJ2-7; a possible D gene is TRBD1 (5 bases). Germline V CDR1 and CDR2: KGHSH, LQKENI. V was pared by 1 base and J by 1 base, with 8 bases between. The CDR3 spans 14 residues.

The V and J genes are TRBV14 and TRBJ2-1; the match to TRBD2 covers 14 bases. The CDR3 runs 15 residues. J was trimmed by 5 bases and V by 4 bases; bases with no gene match: 1. Germline-derived CDR1 and CDR2 are SGHDN and FVKESK. The CDR3 here is CASSRLAGGNNEQFF. The CDR3 DNA reads TGTGCCAGCAGCCGACTAGCGGGAGGGAACAATGAGCAGTTCTTC.

The chain employs TRBV5-1 and TRBJ1-5; D remains ambiguous. The CDR3 extends over 13 amino acids. Trimming stripped 4 bases from V and 4 bases from J, with 9 bases between. Looked up from germline, CDR1 is SGHRS and CDR2 is YFSETQ. The CDR3 coding sequence is TGCGCCAGCAGCGAGGTCGGGAATCAGCCCCAGCATTTT. Its translation: CASSEVGNQPQHF.

V usage is TRBV12-5 and J usage is TRBJ2-2, with 10 bases matching TRBD2. The length of the CDR3 is 17 residues. The V gene end was trimmed by 0 bases and the J gene end by 6 bases; junction bases not matched to a gene: 7. Germline values: CDR1 LGHNT, CDR2 FRNRAP. The CDR3 nucleotides read TGTGCTAGTGGTTTGGTACAAGCGGGAGGGCGGGCCGGGGAGCTGTTTTTT. As protein: CASGLVQAGGRAGELFF.

The V call is TRBV30, the J call TRBJ2-7, with a possible D match to TRBD1 (6 bases). From germline, CDR1 is GTSNPN and CDR2 SVGIG (reference sequence). The CDR3 runs to 12 residues. Between the trimmed V and J ends, which lost 7 bases and 0 bases, there was a span of 10 bases. CDR3 bases: TGTGCCTTCGACAGGTCCTCCTACGAGCAGTACTTC. It yields the protein CAFDRSSYEQYF.

The rearrangement joins TRBV7-8 to TRBJ2-3; D gene unclear. Germline-derived CDR1 and CDR2 are SGHVS and FQNEAQ. The CDR3 has 11 amino acids. The V and J ends lost 8 bases and 1 base respectively, with 4 bases between them. The CDR3 loop is CASRGTDTQYF. CDR3 in DNA: TGTGCCAGCCGGGGCACAGATACGCAGTATTTT. The full variable domain, its missing parts supplied by reference TRBV7-8 and TRBJ2-3, is GAGVSQSPRYKVAKRGQDVALRCDPISGHVSLFWYQQALGQGPEFLTYFQNEAQLDKSGLPSDRFFAERPEGSVSTLKIQRTQQEDSAVYLCASRGTDTQYFGPGTRLTVL.

This clone has a handful of counts. This chain links TRBV19 with TRBJ1-5; the D is unclear. The germline gives CDR1 LNHDA, CDR2 SQIVND (reference sequence). The CDR3 covers 14 residues. Trimming removed 1 base at V and 6 bases at J, with 10 bases between. The CDR3 bases are TGTGCCAGTAGTATAGTAGCGTCGGGTCAGCCCCAGCATTTT. This gives the protein CASSIVASGQPQHF.

The chain uses TRBV7-9 and TRBJ1-5; TRBD1 matches 10 bases. Germline V gene lookup returns CDR1 SEHNR and CDR2 FQNEAQ (reference sequence). The CDR3 contains 17 residues. Germline trimming cut 5 bases from V and 0 bases from J; bases unmatched to any gene: 7. The CDR3 spells CASSHGTGEISNQPQHF. Here the CDR3 DNA reads TGTGCCAGCAGCCACGGGACAGGGGAGATTAGCAATCAGCCCCAGCATTTT.

In regard to this clone: The junction and the germline gene differ at one end; a read error may be behind it. The chain joins TRBV27 to TRBJ1-4; D remains ambiguous. This CDR3 is 15 amino acids long. Germline V CDR1 and CDR2: MNHEY, SMNVEV (reference sequence). CDR3: CPSSLSLASGEKLFF. In nucleotides, the CDR3 is TGTCCCAGCAGTTTATCCTTGGCGTCGGGTGAAAAACTGTTTTTT.

A word on this clone: A junction boundary mismatches the germline segment, possibly from a read error. V usage is TRBV5-1 and J usage is TRBJ1-1, with a possible D match to TRBD1 (6 bases). CDR3 length: 15 amino acids. CDR1 is SGHRS and CDR2 is YFSETQ in the germline V gene. CDR3 sequence reads: CPSSFQGPTNTEAFF. In DNA, the CDR3 is TGCCCCAGCAGCTTTCAGGGGCCTACGAACACTGAAGCTTTCTTT.

This clone was counted once. The chain links TRBV27 to TRBJ2-7; TRBD2 aligns across 15 bases. The CDR3 is made up of 16 amino acids. V shed 6 bases and J 5 bases; nucleotides not matched to a gene: 8. Germline V gives CDR1 MNHEY, CDR2 SMNVEV (reference sequence). CDR3 sequence: CASSGGLAGGSHEQYF. The CDR3 region has the DNA TGTGCCAGCAGCGGGGGACTAGCGGGAGGTTCCCACGAGCAGTACTTC.

This clone was counted only a few times. V and J are TRBV6-1 and TRBJ1-2; 8 bases agree with TRBD1. Trimming removed 5 bases from V and 7 bases from J; junction bases left unmatched: 9. This CDR3 has 14 residues. The germline CDR1 and CDR2 sequences are MNHNS and SASEGT. CDR3 in DNA: TGTGCCAGCAGTAGGGGGCAGGGGGCCTCTGGCTACACCTTC. Amino acid sequence: CASSRGQGASGYTF.

In its sample, this clone was seen once. This chain connects TRBV4-1 to TRBJ2-5; 8 bases fit TRBD2. The junction had 8 bases not matched to a gene; V was cut back by 3 bases and J by 5 bases. The CDR3 is 15 amino acids. The germline V gene has CDR1 MGHRA and CDR2 YSYEKL. The CDR3 sequence: CASSHNSGGYETQYF. The DNA for the CDR3 is TGCGCCAGCAGCCACAATTCGGGAGGGTATGAGACCCAGTACTTC.

The chain uses TRBV7-9 and TRBJ2-5, with 7 bases fitting TRBD2. The J call may be mistaken, given a closer DNA end match to TRBJ2-7. This CDR3 spans 13 amino acids. The germline V gene has CDR1 SEHNR and CDR2 FQNEAQ (reference sequence). This CDR3 is CASAAGGRDEQYF. For the CDR3, the DNA is TGTGCCAGCGCCGCGGGCGGGAGAGACGAGCAGTACTTC.

The chain combines TRBV5-6 with TRBJ2-3, with 8 bases identical to TRBD2. The junction had 5 bases not matched to a gene; V was cut back by 0 bases and J by 5 bases. CDR3 length: 15 residues. The germline CDR1 and CDR2 sequences are SGHDT and YYEEEE. CDR3 DNA sequence: TGTGCCAGCAGCTTGGAACGGGGGGGACGAGATACGCAGTATTTT. Amino acids: CASSLERGGRDTQYF.

The V and J genes are TRBV7-9 and TRBJ2-7; TRBD2 is a possible D gene (6 bases). The CDR3 is 15 amino acids. The V end was cut by 4 bases, the J end by 6 bases, with 19 bases between. Germline values: CDR1 SEHNR, CDR2 FQNEAQ (reference sequence). The CDR3 DNA reads TGTGCCAGCAGCTCCGGACTAACCGCTTCCCTCGAGCAGTACTTC. Its protein product is CASSSGLTASLEQYF. Drawing the rest from reference TRBV7-9 and TRBJ2-7, the complete variable domain is DTGVSQNPRHKITKRGQNVTFRCDPISEHNRLYWYRQTLGQGPEFLTYFQNEAQLEKSRLLSDRFSAERPKGSFSTLEIQRTEQGDSAMYLCASSSGLTASLEQYFGPGTRLTVT.

This clone was counted only a few times. V is TRBV11-2 and J is TRBJ1-4, with D uncertain. This CDR3 is 15 amino acids long. V was pared by 5 bases and J by 1 base, with 11 bases between. Germline V CDR1 and CDR2: SGHAT, FQNNGV. CDR3 region: CASSRLAVTNEKLFF. CDR3 sequence (DNA): TGTGCCAGCAGCCGACTAGCGGTAACTAATGAAAAACTGTTTTTT. Based on the CDR3 plus reference TRBV11-2 and TRBJ1-4, the full variable domain is EAGVAQSPRYKIIEKRQSVAFWCNPISGHATLYWYQQILGQGPKLLIQFQNNGVVDDSQLPKDRFSAERLKGVDSTLKIQPAKLEDSAVYLCASSRLAVTNEKLFFGSGTQLSVL.